Listed here is a single T cell receptor beta chain. As yet, its antigen is unknown. The data derive from a study of T cell clones after liver transplantation. Looking at the study overall: Immunosuppression withdrawal was tried within 2 years after liver transplantation in this trial. General study points: These preliminary findings come from unstandardized post-transplant sampling times. Migration into the graft, not deletion, may explain lost graft donor-reactive T cells. The donor-reactive repertoire was only partly measurable in two subjects, lacking donor cells.

After removal of 8 bases from V and 0 bases from J, the junction contained 1 base not matched to a gene. Germline V CDR1 and CDR2: SNHLY, FYNNEI. The CDR3 runs to 14 residues. Using immunoSEQ multiplex PCR, the repertoire was profiled, and TCRdb retains in-frame clones only, with some absent. The sample has 70,000 to 85,000 clones, about four fifths seen once. The sequence was obtained from a human donor who received a liver transplant. The chain employs TRBV2 and TRBJ2-6; 7 bases agree with TRBD1. This sample comprised CD4+ T cells from blood, obtained before liver transplant. CDR3 DNA: TGTGCCAGCGCAGGGGGCTCTGGGGCCAACGTCCTGACTTTC. Residues: CASAGGSGANVLTF. Together with reference TRBV2 and TRBJ2-6, the CDR3 gives the full variable domain: EPEVTQTPSHQVTQMGQEVILRCVPISNHLYFYWYRQILGQKVEFLVSFYNNEISEKSEIFDDQFSVERPDGSNFTLKIRSTKLEDSAMYFCASAGGSGANVLTFGAGSRLTVL.